The 19 T cell receptor beta chains reported below all come from one sample, sequenced in a study of OX40 agonist ivuxolimab in advanced cancers. Sequenced by immunoSEQ multiplex PCR; TCRdb stores in-frame clones only, minus some. This table holds about 60,000 clones, 86% found once. The sample in question was CD4+ or CD8+ T cells sorted from blood, obtained in a trial of the OX40 agonist ivuxolimab. Receptors were obtained from an adult with an advanced solid tumor such as melanoma, head and neck, liver or kidney cancer.

The chain couples TRBV5-1 to TRBJ2-2; tentative D call: TRBD2 (5 bases). The germline gives CDR1 SGHRS, CDR2 YFSETQ. Trimming stripped 6 bases from V and 2 bases from J, with 11 bases between. There are 14 residues in the CDR3. DNA of the CDR3: TGCGCCAGCAAGATCGGGGTTAACACCGGGGAGCTGTTTTTT. Translating gives CASKIGVNTGELFF.

This clone has a single count. The chain combines TRBV27 with TRBJ2-2, with 7 bases that match TRBD1. Per germline, CDR1 MNHEY and CDR2 SMNVEV (reference sequence). There are 15 residues in the CDR3. V shed 6 bases and J 2 bases; nucleotides not matched to a gene: 6. The CDR3 DNA reads TGTGCCAGCAGAGGGTGGGACAGCAACACCGGGGAGCTGTTTTTT. It codes for CASRGWDSNTGELFF.

J is TRBJ1-2 and V is TRBV4-2, with 10 bases lining up with TRBD1. CDR3 size: 16 residues. Trimming took 4 bases from V and 8 from J; bases not matched to a gene: 13. Germline-derived CDR1 and CDR2 are LGHNA and YNFKEQ. CDR3 amino acids: CASSPPRQTGGTGYTF. CDR3 coding DNA: TGTGCCAGCAGCCCGCCCCGACAGACAGGGGGCACCGGCTACACCTTC.

This sequence joins TRBV28 and TRBJ2-3; 9 bases match TRBD1. The CDR3 has 14 amino acids. Trimming removed 7 bases from V and 5 bases from J; junction bases left unmatched: 7. Germline CDR1 and CDR2: MDHEN and SYDVKM. CDR3 amino acids: CASTTGTGRDTQYF. The CDR3 DNA follows: TGTGCCAGCACAACCGGGACAGGGAGAGATACGCAGTATTTT.

The J gene is TRBJ2-7, the V gene TRBV6-5, with D hard to call. Between the trimmed V and J ends, which lost 6 bases and 2 bases, there was a span of 5 bases. Germline assignment: CDR1 MNHEY and CDR2 SVGAGI. The CDR3 spans 11 residues. As DNA, the CDR3 is TGTGCCAGCAGCGGACCCTACGAGCAGTACTTC. This translates into CASSGPYEQYF.

This clone was detected only once. This chain links TRBV6-4 with TRBJ1-1; no clear D. V lost 6 bases to trimming and J lost 1 base, with 9 bases between them. Germline CDR1 reads MRHNA; CDR2 reads SNTAGT. The CDR3 has 13 amino acids. The CDR3 DNA is TGTGCCAGCAGACGGACGGAGAACACTGAAGCTTTCTTT. This codes for CASRRTENTEAFF.

The chain uses TRBV18 and TRBJ1-3, with D possibly matching TRBD1 (6 bases). There are 16 residues in the CDR3. V lost 0 bases to trimming and J lost 16 bases, with 25 bases between them. The germline V gene encodes CDR1 KGHSH and CDR2 LQKENI. In DNA, the CDR3 is TGTGCCAGCTCACCACCGGGACAAGACGGGAACCCGGTGGGCTATTTT. Amino acids: CASSPPGQDGNPVGYF.

This chain uses TRBV4-3 with TRBJ1-4, with D possibly matching TRBD1 (6 bases). Trimming shortened V by 0 bases and J by 5 bases, and 13 bases separated the two germline ends. Germline CDR1 is LGHNA and CDR2 is YSLEER. The CDR3 is 16 amino acids. CDR3 in amino acids: CASSQEGGARNEKLFF. The CDR3 region has the DNA TGCGCCAGCAGCCAAGAGGGGGGGGCCAGAAATGAAAAACTGTTTTTT.

This sequence joins TRBV27 and TRBJ1-2, with 8 bases matching TRBD1. The CDR3 has 13 residues. V lost 2 bases and J lost 7; bases outside the gene matches: 3. Per the germline V gene, CDR1 is MNHEY and CDR2 is SMNVEV (reference sequence). The CDR3 is CASSLRDRSGYTF. The DNA for the CDR3 is TGTGCCAGCAGTTTAAGGGACAGGTCTGGCTACACCTTC.

The J gene is TRBJ1-2, the V gene TRBV4-2; possibly TRBD1 for D (6 bases). The V end lost 1 base, the J end lost 2 bases, and 14 bases lay between the germline ends. The CDR3 consists of 16 residues. CDR1 LGHNA and CDR2 YNFKEQ come from the germline V gene. CDR3 sequence: CASSQGAGVLNYGYTF. The CDR3 DNA reads as TGTGCCAGCAGCCAAGGGGCAGGGGTCCTAAACTATGGCTACACCTTC.

The rearrangement joins TRBV5-1 to TRBJ1-2; perhaps TRBD1 as D (5 bases). V was trimmed by 5 bases and J by 4 bases, leaving 15 bases between them. Looked up from germline, CDR1 is SGHRS and CDR2 is YFSETQ. This CDR3 comprises 14 residues. The CDR3 DNA is TGCGCCAGCAGTTGGGACTCGGTAGCCTATGGCTACACCTTC. It yields the protein CASSWDSVAYGYTF.

The V gene is TRBV6-1, the J gene TRBJ2-3, with a possible D match to TRBD2 (5 bases). The germline CDR1 and CDR2 sequences are MNHNS and SASEGT. This CDR3 contains 13 residues. V dropped 8 bases and J dropped 3 bases, with 12 bases sitting between them. The CDR3 nucleotides are TGTGCCAGCGTGAGTGGGAGAACAGATACGCAGTATTTT. Its translation: CASVSGRTDTQYF.

The chain joins TRBV30 to TRBJ2-1; 8 bases are a match to TRBD2. The CDR3 spans 14 residues. The germline V gene encodes CDR1 GTSNPN and CDR2 SVGIG (reference sequence). With 2 bases clipped from V and 6 bases from J, the junction kept 6 bases outside the gene matches. CDR3 bases: TGTGCCTGGAGTCCGAGCGGGGGAGGCAATGAGCAGTTCTTC. Protein sequence: CAWSPSGGGNEQFF. Supplemented by reference TRBV30 and TRBJ2-1, the full variable domain reads SQTIHQWPATLVQPVGSPLSLECTVEGTSNPNLYWYRQAAGRGLQLLFYSVGIGQISSEVPQNLSASRPQDRQFILSSKKLLLSDSGFYLCAWSPSGGGNEQFFGPGTRLTVL.

This clone came up a few times. The J gene is TRBJ1-1, the V gene TRBV25-1; perhaps TRBD1 as D (6 bases). Germline assignment: CDR1 MGHDK and CDR2 SYGVNS. The CDR3 is 11 amino acids. V lost 4 bases and J 10 bases, leaving 10 bases between the germline ends. CDR3 amino acids: CASSGGTSAFF. The CDR3 nucleotides read TGTGCCAGCAGTGGAGGGACATCAGCTTTCTTT. Full variable domain (outside the CDR3, taken from reference TRBV25-1 and TRBJ1-1): EADIYQTPRYLVIGTGKKITLECSQTMGHDKMYWYQQDPGMELHLIHYSYGVNSTEKGDLSSESTVSRIRTEHFPLTLESARPSHTSQYLCASSGGTSAFFGQGTRLTVV.

The CDR3 nucleotides are TGTGCCAGCAGCCGGGAGTCGGACACCGGGGAGCTGTTTTTT. It yields the protein CASSRESDTGELFF. The rearrangement joins TRBV11-3 to TRBJ2-2, with D possibly TRBD2 on 6 matching bases. V gave up 5 bases and J gave up 3 bases, with 10 bases separating them. Germline CDR1 and CDR2: SGHNT and YENEEA. CDR3 length equals 14 residues.

The rearrangement uses TRBV4-1 and TRBJ1-6; 8 bases are shared with TRBD1. CDR3 length: 14 amino acids. Germline assignment: CDR1 MGHRA and CDR2 YSYEKL. Trimming at V came to 5 bases and at J to 7 bases, leaving 4 bases not matched to a gene. The CDR3 DNA is TGCGCCAGCAGCTGGGGACAGGTCAATTCACCCCTCCACTTT. Encoded protein: CASSWGQVNSPLHF.

The V gene is TRBV27, the J gene TRBJ1-1, with D perhaps matching TRBD1 (6 bases). In germline, CDR1 is MNHEY, CDR2 SMNVEV (reference sequence). V shed 9 bases and J shed 4 bases, with 21 bases lying between them. The CDR3 spans 15 residues. The CDR3, as DNA: TGTGCCAGTAAAACGGAGGGGGGGAGGGGCACTGAAGCTTTCTTT. Its translation is CASKTEGGRGTEAFF.

V and J are TRBV18 and TRBJ2-5, with D tentatively TRBD1 (7 bases). The CDR3 totals 14 residues. Germline CDR1 KGHSH, CDR2 LQKENI. Trimming left V 2 bases short and J 7 bases short, with 14 bases between. The CDR3 coding sequence is TGTGCCAGCTCACCATCCAGGGGGGAAGGGACCCAGTACTTC. Translating gives CASSPSRGEGTQYF. Using reference TRBV18 and TRBJ2-5 for the parts outside the CDR3, the full variable domain is NAGVMQNPRHLVRRRGQEARLRCSPMKGHSHVYWYRQLPEEGLKFMVYLQKENIIDESGMPKERFSAEFPKEGPSILRIQQVVRGDSAAYFCASSPSRGEGTQYFGPGTRLLVL.

In DNA, the CDR3 is TGTGCCAGCAGTTCCCGAGGGGGCGCAATCTATGGCTACACCTTC. It translates to CASSSRGGAIYGYTF. This chain joins TRBV27 and TRBJ1-2; 7 bases map to TRBD1. Looked up from germline, CDR1 is MNHEY and CDR2 is SMNVEV (reference sequence). The CDR3 loop spans 15 amino acids. Trimming at V came to 4 bases and at J to 4 bases, leaving 9 bases not matched to a gene.